Listed below are T cell receptor beta chains from one sample, sequenced in a study of early T cells in non-severe SARS-CoV-2 infection. TCRdb recomputed calls from the 5' RACE reads with MiXCR, one row per CDR3 protein. Counted here are about 18,000 distinct CDR3 sequences, 5.9% occurring once; the ten biggest clones make up roughly 6.3%. Sequencing input: whole blood. The receptors stem from an adult who was a healthcare worker with PCR-confirmed SARS-CoV-2 infection or an uninfected control (not recorded which). CDR3s include the opening cysteine and the closing phenylalanine or tryptophan. The order of the fields is CDR3 protein, J gene, clone size, V gene. Clone size is stated in some rows and not others, as once, few, many or a class when expanded.

CASSFSISSRETQYF,TRBJ2-5,medium-sized,TRBV28
CASSLGTESLGQYF,TRBJ2-7,many,TRBV5-1
CASSLGLAGVVVETQYF,TRBJ2-5,-,TRBV7-2
CASSVLYSANSYNEQFF,TRBJ2-1,many,TRBV2
CASSPEGGGAGNTIYF,TRBJ1-3,many,TRBV4-2
CASSYNSQGSTGELFF,TRBJ2-2,medium-sized,TRBV6-5
CASSQLTGTQNNEQFF,TRBJ2-1,many,TRBV4-2
CSARIGGSDYGYTF,TRBJ1-2,many,TRBV20-1
CAIRPSGSEQFF,TRBJ2-1,many,TRBV12-3/TRBV12-4
CASCRTSGYEQYF,TRBJ2-7,many,TRBV6-5
CASSLSYQLNNEQFF,TRBJ2-1,many,TRBV28
CASSLDLQGVSTDTQYF,TRBJ2-3,many,TRBV11-2
CSANPDRREKLFF,TRBJ1-4,many,TRBV20-1
CSVTRGYTF,TRBJ1-2,many,TRBV29-1
CASSKAGTTSTDTQYF,TRBJ2-3,-,TRBV7-8
CATSGYTSGDYNEQFF,TRBJ2-1,many,TRBV24-1
CASSQRASGELFF,TRBJ2-2,many,TRBV7-9
CASSLDRGAFF,TRBJ1-1,many,TRBV7-9
CAAMSEGSEQYF,TRBJ2-7,few,TRBV10-3
CASSFEGDGIQYF,TRBJ2-4,few,TRBV12-3/TRBV12-4
CASSLLGVTGELFF,TRBJ2-2,many,TRBV5-6
CASSLGGQQETQYF,TRBJ2-5,many,TRBV12-3/TRBV12-4
CASKPLAGGVTGELFF,TRBJ2-2,many,TRBV28
CASSQGEVYEQFF,TRBJ2-1,many,TRBV3-1
CASSQVAGDTEAFF,TRBJ1-1,few,TRBV4-1
CASSLGVNYEQYF,TRBJ2-7,many,TRBV7-6